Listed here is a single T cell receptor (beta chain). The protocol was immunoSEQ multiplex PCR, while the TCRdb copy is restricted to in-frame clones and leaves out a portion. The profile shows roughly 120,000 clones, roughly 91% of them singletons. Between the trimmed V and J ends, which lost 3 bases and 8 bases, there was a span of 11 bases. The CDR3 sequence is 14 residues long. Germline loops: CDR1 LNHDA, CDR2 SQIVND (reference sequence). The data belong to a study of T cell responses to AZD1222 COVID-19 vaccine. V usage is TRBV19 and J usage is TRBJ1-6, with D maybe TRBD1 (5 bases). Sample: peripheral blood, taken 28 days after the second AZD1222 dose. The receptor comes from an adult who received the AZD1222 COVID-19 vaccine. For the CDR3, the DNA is TGTGCCAGTAGTATGGCGGGACGGGATTCACCCCTCCACTTT. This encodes CASSMAGRDSPLHF. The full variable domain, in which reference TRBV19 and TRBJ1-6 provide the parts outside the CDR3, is DGGITQSPKYLFRKEGQNVTLSCEQNLNHDAMYWYRQDPGQGLRLIYYSQIVNDFQKGDIAEGYSVSREKKESFPLTVTSAQKNPTAFYLCASSMAGRDSPLHFGNGTRLTVT.